The 30 T cell receptor beta chains below all came from one sample that was sequenced in a study of T cell changes during pregnancy in multiple sclerosis. Here immunoSEQ multiplex PCR was the method, and the copy in TCRdb shows in-frame clones only, minus some. Of 80,000 to 100,000 clones listed, around 92% were seen once; the top ten hold 2% to 3%. The sequenced sample was peripheral blood, obtained in the first trimester of pregnancy. These receptors were collected from a female donor with multiple sclerosis, enrolled in a pregnancy study.

The rearrangement uses TRBV11-2 and TRBJ2-1; perhaps TRBD2 as D (5 bases). Germline V gene data show CDR1 as SGHAT and CDR2 as FQNNGV. V was trimmed by 3 bases and J by 12 bases, leaving 12 bases between them. This CDR3 is 12 amino acids long. CDR3 residues: CASSLDPAGQFF. In DNA form, the CDR3 reads TGTGCCAGCAGCTTGGACCCTGCGGGGCAGTTCTTC.

The chain employs TRBV19 and TRBJ2-2; the match to TRBD1 covers 8 bases. Germline V gives CDR1 LNHDA, CDR2 SQIVND (reference sequence). The CDR3 contains 14 residues. V lost 4 bases, J lost 5 bases, and 3 bases stayed unmatched. The CDR3 bases are TGTGCCAGTAGTACAGGGGGCGGGACCGGGGAGCTGTTTTTT. Translating gives CASSTGGGTGELFF.

The V call is TRBV5-6, the J call TRBJ1-3; the D is unclear. From germline, CDR1 is SGHDT and CDR2 YYEEEE. The V gene lost 7 bases and the J gene lost 0 bases, with 8 bases spanning the gap. This CDR3 has 13 residues. The CDR3 loop is CASGLVSGNTIYF. CDR3 coding DNA: TGTGCCAGCGGACTGGTCTCTGGAAACACCATATATTTT.

V is TRBV5-8 and J is TRBJ1-5; tentative D call: TRBD1 (5 bases). Per the germline V gene, CDR1 is SGHTS and CDR2 is YDEGEE. With 3 bases removed from V and 5 bases from J, the gap between germline ends came to 15 bases. The CDR3 contains 15 residues. CDR3 loop: CASSWGLGRDQPQHF. The CDR3, as DNA: TGTGCCAGCAGCTGGGGCTTGGGGAGGGATCAGCCCCAGCATTTT.

The chain couples TRBV6-6 to TRBJ2-3, with D uncertain. Looked up from germline, CDR1 is MNHNY and CDR2 is SVGAGI (reference sequence). With 7 bases removed from V and 1 base from J, the gap between germline ends came to 9 bases. CDR3 length: 13 amino acids. DNA for the CDR3: TGTGCCAGCAATCCGTCTGGCACAGATACGCAGTATTTT. This translates into CASNPSGTDTQYF.

The V and J genes are TRBV2 and TRBJ2-4; 12 bases are a match to TRBD1. The CDR3 is 13 residues long. J lost 8 bases, V lost 6 bases, and 2 bases had no gene match. CDR1 is SNHLY and CDR2 is FYNNEI in the germline V gene. CDR3 protein: CASRGTGGDIQYF. The CDR3 DNA reads as TGTGCCAGCAGGGGGACAGGGGGCGACATTCAGTACTTC.

The V gene is TRBV7-9, the J gene TRBJ2-7, with D possibly being TRBD2 (5 bases). The CDR3 covers 13 residues. V was trimmed by 5 bases and J by 2 bases, leaving 10 bases between them. CDR1 SEHNR and CDR2 FQNEAQ come from the germline V gene (reference sequence). The CDR3, as DNA: TGTGCCAGCAGCCCGGGGTACACCTACGAGCAGTACTTC. Protein: CASSPGYTYEQYF.

This chain uses TRBV5-4 with TRBJ2-3, with TRBD2 matching over 9 bases. The CDR3 spans 15 residues. V was pared by 2 bases and J by 0 bases, with 1 base of the junction left unmatched. The V gene's germline CDR1 is SGHNT and CDR2 YYREEE (reference sequence). The CDR3 DNA reads as TGTGCCAGCAGCTTTACTAGCGGGAGCACAGATACGCAGTATTTT. Amino acid sequence: CASSFTSGSTDTQYF.

The rearrangement joins TRBV27 to TRBJ2-2, with TRBD2 matching 16 bases. Trimming at V came to 5 bases and at J to 8 bases, leaving 8 bases not matched to a gene. There are 17 residues in the CDR3. Germline-derived CDR1 and CDR2 are MNHEY and SMNVEV (reference sequence). CDR3 sequence: CASSRPGLAGGRGELFF. DNA of the CDR3: TGTGCCAGCAGTCGCCCGGGACTAGCGGGAGGGCGGGGGGAGCTGTTTTTT.

The table lists this clone with a count of one. The genes are TRBV5-6 and TRBJ2-7, with D unclear. V lost 1 base, J lost 6 bases, and 17 bases lay in between. This CDR3 region has 15 residues. Germline CDR1 reads SGHDT; CDR2 reads YYEEEE. The CDR3 here is CASSLRSRVPLEQYF. The CDR3 DNA reads as TGTGCCAGCAGCTTGCGGTCCCGGGTCCCCCTCGAGCAGTACTTC.

The chain employs TRBV9 and TRBJ2-1, with TRBD2 identical over 13 bases. The CDR3 consists of 15 residues. Germline CDR1 reads SGDLS; CDR2 reads YYNGEE. V lost 0 bases to trimming and J lost 10 bases; unmatched junction nucleotides: 4. CDR3 sequence (DNA): TGTGCCAGCAGCGTAGGGACTAGCGGGAGTTCAGAGCAGTTCTTC. Its translation is CASSVGTSGSSEQFF. The full variable domain, its missing parts supplied by reference TRBV9 and TRBJ2-1, is DSGVTQTPKHLITATGQRVTLRCSPRSGDLSVYWYQQSLDQGLQFLIQYYNGEERAKGNILERFSAQQFPDLHSELNLSSLELGDSALYFCASSVGTSGSSEQFFGPGTRLTVL.

V and J are TRBV9 and TRBJ2-2; TRBD1 agrees at 11 bases. In germline, CDR1 is SGDLS, CDR2 YYNGEE. CDR3 size: 15 residues. With V trimmed by 4 bases and J by 7 bases, 6 bases remained unmatched. CDR3 coding DNA: TGTGCCAGCAGCCTAAGGACAGGGGGCAGCGGGGAGCTGTTTTTT. Its protein is CASSLRTGGSGELFF.

The rearrangement links TRBV5-6 to TRBJ2-7; 7 bases agree with TRBD2. The CDR3 loop spans 15 amino acids. The V and J ends lost 4 bases and 0 bases, in that order; junction bases with no gene match: 7. From germline, CDR1 is SGHDT and CDR2 YYEEEE. In DNA, the CDR3 is TGTGCCAGCAGCACGCCTAGCGGAAGCTCCTACGAGCAGTACTTC. As protein: CASSTPSGSSYEQYF.

CDR3 in amino acids: CASSTRLATETQYF. For the CDR3, the DNA is TGTGCCAGCAGCACTCGACTAGCGACGGAGACCCAGTACTTC. The chain couples TRBV7-2 to TRBJ2-5; 8 bases are a match to TRBD2. There are 14 residues in the CDR3. Germline lookup yields CDR1 SGHTA and CDR2 FQGNSA. The junction had 7 bases not matched to a gene; V was cut back by 5 bases and J by 5 bases.

This chain connects TRBV19 to TRBJ2-3; D gene ambiguous. The V gene's germline CDR1 is LNHDA and CDR2 SQIVND (reference sequence). CDR3 size: 13 residues. Trimming took off 7 bases at V and 4 bases at J, with 12 bases between the two ends. This CDR3 reads CASKRDSSDTQYF. The CDR3 DNA follows: TGTGCCAGTAAGCGAGATTCCTCAGATACGCAGTATTTT.

A word on this clone: One junction end disagrees with the germline gene, perhaps due to a read error. The chain uses TRBV23-1 and TRBJ1-5, with D possibly matching TRBD1 (6 bases). TRBV23-1 is designated an ORF whose function remains uncertain. The CDR3 spans 15 residues. CDR3 sequence: CASGHGQISNQPQHF. For the CDR3, the DNA is TGCGCCAGCGGTCACGGACAGATTAGCAATCAGCCCCAGCATTTT.

CDR3 coding DNA: TGTGCCAGCAGCCGGACTAGCGGGAGAGTCGAGCAGTACTTC. It codes for CASSRTSGRVEQYF. V and J are TRBV5-5 and TRBJ2-7, with TRBD2 matching 13 bases. The germline gives CDR1 SGHKS, CDR2 YYEKEE (reference sequence). J was trimmed by 6 bases and V by 4 bases; bases with no gene match: 4. The CDR3 sequence is 14 residues long.

V gene TRBV28 combines with J gene TRBJ1-2; D uncertain. The CDR3 length is 14 residues. V lost 6 bases and J lost 3, with 14 bases in between. The germline V gene encodes CDR1 MDHEN and CDR2 SYDVKM. CDR3 coding DNA: TGTGCCAGCAGCCCTATGGGGAGGGACTATGGCTACACCTTC. This sequence encodes CASSPMGRDYGYTF.

This clone was seen just once. The CDR3 protein is CASRDRVSEQYF. CDR3 DNA: TGTGCCAGCAGGGACAGGGTAAGCGAGCAGTACTTC. The chain combines TRBV28 with TRBJ2-7, with 8 positions matching TRBD1. CDR3 length equals 12 residues. V dropped 6 bases and J dropped 6; count of bases not matched to a gene: 4. Germline assignment: CDR1 MDHEN and CDR2 SYDVKM.

This chain joins TRBV2 and TRBJ2-7; 9 nucleotides agree with TRBD2. This CDR3 is built from 15 residues. The junction had 6 bases not matched to a gene; V was cut back by 6 bases and J by 0 bases. Germline V gene lookup returns CDR1 SNHLY and CDR2 FYNNEI. DNA of the CDR3: TGTGCCAGCAGAAGACTAGCGGAAAGCTCCTACGAGCAGTACTTC. It yields the protein CASRRLAESSYEQYF.

This chain links TRBV29-1 with TRBJ1-1; D is unresolved. CDR3 size: 12 residues. The germline V gene encodes CDR1 SQVTM and CDR2 ANQGSEA. V was pared by 4 bases and J by 1 base, with 7 bases between. This CDR3 reads CSVGGWNTEAFF. The CDR3 region has the DNA TGCAGCGTTGGAGGGTGGAACACTGAAGCTTTCTTT.

The CDR3 sequence: CSVPDRAGVNQYF. The CDR3 region has the DNA TGCAGCGTCCCCGACAGGGCAGGGGTGAACCAGTACTTC. V is TRBV29-1 and J is TRBJ2-7; 7 bases match TRBD1. The ends lost 6 bases at V and 10 bases at J; junction bases unmatched: 15. CDR1 and CDR2 from the germline V gene are SQVTM and ANQGSEA. The CDR3 is made up of 13 amino acids.

This chain connects TRBV10-2 to TRBJ2-2, with 11 bases that match TRBD2. The length of the CDR3 is 15 residues. The germline V gene encodes CDR1 WSHSY and CDR2 SAAADI. V lost 3 bases to trimming and J lost 5 bases; unmatched junction nucleotides: 2. The CDR3 region has the DNA TGCGCCAGCAGTGAACTAGCGGGAGCGACCGGGGAGCTGTTTTTT. Protein sequence: CASSELAGATGELFF.

V usage is TRBV5-4 and J usage is TRBJ2-7; 8 nucleotides match TRBD2. Germline CDR1 and CDR2: SGHNT and YYREEE (reference sequence). The CDR3 totals 15 residues. The V segment lost 0 bases and the J segment 6 bases; nucleotides outside the gene matches: 8. CDR3 residues: CASSLEGTSIREQYF. CDR3 DNA sequence: TGTGCCAGCAGCTTGGAGGGGACTAGTATTCGCGAGCAGTACTTC.

This chain joins TRBV2 and TRBJ1-1, with a tentative D call TRBD1 (5 bases). The germline gives CDR1 SNHLY, CDR2 FYNNEI. The germline V and J ends were trimmed by 2 bases and 4 bases, with 11 bases remaining between them. CDR3 length: 14 amino acids. This CDR3 reads CASSEQGVGTEAFF. CDR3 in DNA: TGTGCCAGCAGTGAACAAGGGGTTGGCACTGAAGCTTTCTTT.

This chain joins TRBV19 and TRBJ1-5; 9 bases are a match to TRBD1. Germline CDR1 and CDR2: LNHDA and SQIVND (reference sequence). The V segment lost 1 base and the J segment 2 bases; nucleotides outside the gene matches: 6. CDR3 length equals 17 residues. The DNA for the CDR3 is TGTGCCAGTAGTATAGCGGGACAGGGAGGGGGCAATCAGCCCCAGCATTTT. Its protein product is CASSIAGQGGGNQPQHF.

The rearrangement links TRBV30 to TRBJ1-1; the D gene is possibly TRBD1 (6 bases). Germline V gives CDR1 GTSNPN, CDR2 SVGIG (reference sequence). Trimming left V 0 bases short and J 3 bases short, with 11 bases between. This CDR3 spans 14 amino acids. CDR3 residues: CAWSVLRGYTEAFF. CDR3 bases: TGTGCCTGGAGTGTACTGAGGGGGTACACTGAAGCTTTCTTT. Based on the CDR3 plus reference TRBV30 and TRBJ1-1, the full variable domain is SQTIHQWPATLVQPVGSPLSLECTVEGTSNPNLYWYRQAAGRGLQLLFYSVGIGQISSEVPQNLSASRPQDRQFILSSKKLLLSDSGFYLCAWSVLRGYTEAFFGQGTRLTVV.

The V and J genes are TRBV20-1 and TRBJ2-1; D gene ambiguous. The CDR3 runs 11 residues. V shed 5 bases and J shed 6 bases, with 8 bases lying between them. The germline V gene encodes CDR1 DFQATT and CDR2 SNEGSKA (reference sequence). In DNA form, the CDR3 reads TGCAGTGCTTTTCTCCTCAATGAGCAGTTCTTC. This codes for CSAFLLNEQFF.

V and J are TRBV5-6 and TRBJ2-5, with D perhaps TRBD1 (5 bases). V was shortened by 1 base and J by 3 bases, with 10 bases between the two germline ends. Germline V CDR1 and CDR2: SGHDT, YYEEEE. This CDR3 contains 14 residues. CDR3 DNA: TGTGCCAGCAGCTTGACACAGGTAAAAGAGACCCAGTACTTC. The encoded protein is CASSLTQVKETQYF.

The CDR3 nucleotides read TGTGCCAGCAGCCGTATGGCTGACTCCTACAATGAGCAGTTCTTC. Translating it yields CASSRMADSYNEQFF. The chain employs TRBV7-2 and TRBJ2-1; D is uncertain. The germline CDR1 and CDR2 sequences are SGHTA and FQGNSA. Trimming took 5 bases from V and 0 from J, leaving 11 bases between them. This CDR3 has 15 amino acids.